These T cell receptor beta chains were read from a single sample in a study of T cells in Graves' hyperthyroidism and ophthalmopathy. A single record per CDR3 protein comes from TCRdb applying MiXCR to the multiplex PCR reads. This sample has about 350,000 distinct CDR3 sequences; approximately 15% occur once, and the top ten carry about 22%. The sample consisted of blood. All receptors come from a woman in her twenties or thirties with Graves' hyperthyroidism. Each CDR3 is given with its conserved first and last residue. The order of the fields is V gene, D gene, J gene, clone size, CDR3 DNA, CDR3 protein. A D gene is named only where the DNA matches it firmly. Size is stated for part of the rows, as once, few or many counts, or as a class when the clone is expanded.

TRBV12-3/TRBV12-4,TRBD1,TRBJ1-4,.,TGTGCCGGCAGTTTAAGGGGACAGGGGGCCGTGTTTTTT,CAGSLRGQGAVFF
TRBV7-9,.,TRBJ1-6,.,TGTGCCAGCAGCTTATGGGGCGAATCACCCCTCCACTTT,CASSLWGESPLHF
TRBV5-6,.,TRBJ2-3,many,TGTGCCAGCAGCTTTCTGCGGTTCACAGATACGCAGTATTTT,CASSFLRFTDTQYF
TRBV27,.,TRBJ1-1,few,TGTGCCAGCAGCACGGGATATCGCACTGAAGCTTTCTTT,CASSTGYRTEAFF
TRBV7-9,TRBD1,TRBJ1-2,few,TGTGCCAGCAGCGCAGACAGGGTCGGCTACACCTTC,CASSADRVGYTF
TRBV28,.,TRBJ2-7,few,TGTGCCAGCAGTTTGATTCCCCCCATCCAGCGGCGAACCTACGAGCAGTACTTC,CASSLIPPIQRRTYEQYF
TRBV18,.,TRBJ1-4,.,TGTGCCAGCTCACGCACAGGGAATGAAAAACTGTTTTTT,CASSRTGNEKLFF
TRBV15,.,TRBJ2-6,few,TGTGCCACCAGCCAGACCGTGGGGCAGGGATTGGGTGGGGCCAACGTCCTGACTTTC,CATSQTVGQGLGGANVLTF
TRBV6-6,.,TRBJ2-3,many,TGTGCCAGCAGTTACGGGGCCCCCAGCACAGATACGCAGTATTTT,CASSYGAPSTDTQYF
TRBV19,.,TRBJ1-4,.,TGTGCCAGTAGTACCCTCCTTGGTTTGGCAACTAATGAAAAACTGTTTTTT,CASSTLLGLATNEKLFF
TRBV28,.,TRBJ2-7,few,TGTGCCAGCAGTTATATGGGAAGTTACGAGCAGTACTTC,CASSYMGSYEQYF
TRBV5-1,TRBD1,TRBJ1-2,few,TGCGCCAGCAGCTTGGACACCCGGGACAGGAGGTACACCTTC,CASSLDTRDRRYTF
TRBV19,.,TRBJ2-7,few,TGTGCCAGTAGTCCTCGGGACATCTACGAGCAGTACTTC,CASSPRDIYEQYF
TRBV6-5,.,TRBJ1-2,many,TGTGCCAGCAGTTACTCGAACGGACCCTCTCAAGGCTACACCTTC,CASSYSNGPSQGYTF
TRBV12-3/TRBV12-4,.,TRBJ1-5,many,TGTGCCAGCACCCCTTCGAGGGTTAGCAGTCAGCCCCAGCATTTT,CASTPSRVSSQPQHF
TRBV2,TRBD2,TRBJ2-3,many,TGTGCCAGCAGTGAAGGCACAGCGGGAGCGATAGATACGCAGTATTTT,CASSEGTAGAIDTQYF
TRBV5-6,TRBD1,TRBJ2-7,few,TGTGCCAGCAGCACGATGGACAGGGCCAGCTACGAGCAGTACTTC,CASSTMDRASYEQYF
TRBV20-1,.,TRBJ1-2,few,TGCAGTGCTAGAGTGGCTTATAACTATGGCTACACCTTC,CSARVAYNYGYTF
TRBV28,.,TRBJ2-2,many,TGTGCCAGCAGTCCCGGTTTCTGGACAGCGAACACCGGGGAGCTGTTTTTT,CASSPGFWTANTGELFF
TRBV12-3/TRBV12-4,TRBD2,TRBJ2-3,many,TGTGCCAGCAGTCCCGGTTCAGGACTAGCCCCCGGCACAGATACGCAGTATTTT,CASSPGSGLAPGTDTQYF
TRBV20-1,.,TRBJ2-3,few,TGCAGTGAGGCTAGGCCCACAGATACGCAGTATTTT,CSEARPTDTQYF
TRBV6-4,.,TRBJ1-1,.,TGTGCCAGCAGTGAATCGACAGTGGCCACTGAAGCTTTCTTT,CASSESTVATEAFF
TRBV5-1,TRBD1,TRBJ2-7,.,TGCGCCAGCAGCCCCAACAGGGGGCACGGCCACGAGCAGTACTTC,CASSPNRGHGHEQYF
TRBV4-3,.,TRBJ1-2,.,TGCGCCAGCAGCCAAGATCAGGGGAGCGCGTTGGTCTATGGCTACACCTTC,CASSQDQGSALVYGYTF
TRBV19,.,TRBJ2-1,many,TGTGCCAGTAGTCTACAGAGGGTCGGGAATGAGCAGTTCTTC,CASSLQRVGNEQFF
TRBV6-2/TRBV6-3,TRBD2,TRBJ2-5,.,TGTGCCAGCAGTATCGCGGGACTAGCGGGCCGGGAGACCCAGTACTTC,CASSIAGLAGRETQYF
TRBV29-1,TRBD2,TRBJ2-4,many,TGCAGCGTTGAAGTGGTGGGCAGCGGGGGAAACATTCAGTACTTC,CSVEVVGSGGNIQYF
TRBV7-9,.,TRBJ1-6,few,TGTGCCAGCACTAGAGTCACCTCCAATTCACCCCTCCACTTT,CASTRVTSNSPLHF
TRBV9,.,TRBJ2-2,.,TGTGCCAGCAGCGTAGGACATTCCGGGGAGCTGTTTTTT,CASSVGHSGELFF
TRBV27,.,TRBJ1-4,.,TGTGCCAGCAGAGCGGGCCCCTTTGCAACTAATGAAAAACTGTTTTTT,CASRAGPFATNEKLFF
TRBV20-1,.,TRBJ2-2,many,TGCAGTGCTAGAGATGGGACGGGGATAACCGGGGAGCTGTTTTTT,CSARDGTGITGELFF
TRBV6-5,.,TRBJ2-6,few,TGTGCCAGCAGTTACTCGACAGGTTCCGGGGCCAACGTCCTGACTTTC,CASSYSTGSGANVLTF
TRBV13,.,TRBJ2-3,few,TGTGCCAGCAGCTTAGGGGGGGGTTCTAGCACAGATACGCAGTATTTT,CASSLGGGSSTDTQYF
TRBV19,.,TRBJ1-5,few,TGTGCCAGTACCCTAGGGGGGGCGAGCAATCAGCCCCAGCATTTT,CASTLGGASNQPQHF
TRBV11-2,.,TRBJ1-2,few,TGTGCCAGCAGCTTAATGTCACCTTCGTATGGCTACACCTTC,CASSLMSPSYGYTF
TRBV6-1,.,TRBJ2-4,.,TGTGCCAGCAGACCCCAGGGTGCAGCCAAAAACATTCAGTACTTC,CASRPQGAAKNIQYF
TRBV29-1,TRBD1,TRBJ2-7,many,TGCAGCGTTGCCGGGACAGGCCTCTACGAGCAGTACTTC,CSVAGTGLYEQYF
TRBV28,.,TRBJ1-3,many,TGTGCCAGCAGTCCCCCCGACAAGGGAAACACCATATATTTT,CASSPPDKGNTIYF
TRBV5-8,TRBD1,TRBJ2-3,.,TGTGCCAGCGGACAGGACCGCACAGATACGCAGTATTTT,CASGQDRTDTQYF
TRBV20-1,TRBD1,TRBJ2-1,few,TGCAGTGCTAGAGATTCAGCGACAGGGTCCTTCGATGAGCAGTTCTTC,CSARDSATGSFDEQFF
TRBV30,TRBD2,TRBJ2-1,few,TGTGCCTGGAGTTTGCCTAGCGGTCCGCAGTTCTTC,CAWSLPSGPQFF
TRBV6-1,.,TRBJ1-6,.,TGTGCCAGCAGGGGACCGATCAATTCACCCCTCCACTTT,CASRGPINSPLHF
TRBV20-1,TRBD1,TRBJ1-5,.,TGCAGTGCTAGAAAGGGGACAGGGGGAGTATGGCAGCCCCAGCATTTT,CSARKGTGGVWQPQHF
TRBV28,.,TRBJ1-6,many,TGTGCCAGCAGTTTACCCGCCAGGCCTAATTCACCCCTCCACTTT,CASSLPARPNSPLHF
TRBV20-1,.,TRBJ2-3,.,TGCAGTGCTAGGACTCGAGGGGATTTTGGAGGTCGCACAGATACGCAGTATTTT,CSARTRGDFGGRTDTQYF
TRBV2,TRBD2,TRBJ2-7,few,TGTGCCAGCAGTGAAGAAGCGGGAGTCTCCGAGCAGTACTTC,CASSEEAGVSEQYF
TRBV20-1,.,TRBJ2-4,.,TGCAGTGCCCCTGACGTGGGCGGCAGCAATATTTTAGCCAAAAACATTCAGTACTTC,CSAPDVGGSNILAKNIQYF
TRBV25-1,TRBD1,TRBJ1-1,many,TGTGCCAGCAGTGAGCGGACAGGGGGAACTAACACTGAAGCTTTCTTT,CASSERTGGTNTEAFF
TRBV15,TRBD1,TRBJ1-3,many,TGTGCCACCGCCCGGACAGGGATCTCTGGAAACACCATATATTTT,CATARTGISGNTIYF
TRBV6-9,.,TRBJ2-5,.,TGTGCCAGCAGTTACACCGCCGGGAATCTGGGGTCAGAGACCCAGTACTTC,CASSYTAGNLGSETQYF
TRBV7-8,.,TRBJ1-3,many,TGTGCCAGCAGCCCGACAGGCACCGGAAACACCATATATTTT,CASSPTGTGNTIYF
TRBV6-2/TRBV6-3,TRBD1,TRBJ1-5,few,TGTGCCAGCAGTTACCAATCAGGGGGTGGAGGCAGCAATCAGCCCCAGCATTTT,CASSYQSGGGGSNQPQHF
TRBV7-2,TRBD2,TRBJ2-1,many,TGTGCCAGCAGCTTAGCGCTGCGTCCCGGGAGGGATGAGCAGTTCTTC,CASSLALRPGRDEQFF
TRBV20-1,TRBD1,TRBJ2-4,many,TGCAGTGCTTCGTCGACAGGGGAAAACATTCAGTACTTC,CSASSTGENIQYF
TRBV30,.,TRBJ2-3,few,TGTGCCTGGTTCCACGACGTTGGAGATACGCAGTATTTT,CAWFHDVGDTQYF
TRBV25-1,.,TRBJ2-1,few,TGTGCCAGCAGTGAAACCGTGTCGAGGAGGCCCTACAATGAGCAGTTCTTC,CASSETVSRRPYNEQFF